This entry lists 32 T cell receptor beta chains sequenced from one sample in a study of shared clonotypes between healthy human individuals. Clones were read by immunoSEQ multiplex PCR, and TCRdb kept only the in-frame ones, dropping some. The sample has over a million clones; approximately 70% are singletons. The sample comprised memory CD4+ T cells sorted from blood. The subset is: CD45RA-negative fraction. The receptor set was obtained from a man aged 18 to 29 in good health.

The V call is TRBV7-2, the J call TRBJ1-1, with 7 bases lining up with TRBD1. V shed 10 bases, J shed 1 base, and the junction held 9 bases outside the gene matches. CDR1 SGHTA and CDR2 FQGNSA come from the germline V gene. This CDR3 has 14 residues. The CDR3 DNA reads as TGTGCCACCCAGGGGGGGGCCCGGAACACTGAAGCTTTCTTT. This codes for CATQGGARNTEAFF.

The V gene is TRBV10-1, the J gene TRBJ1-5; D is undetermined. Trimming stripped 5 bases from V and 3 bases from J, with 8 bases between. The CDR3 spans 13 residues. From germline, CDR1 is WNHNN and CDR2 SYGVQD (reference sequence). The CDR3 sequence: CASSISINQPQHF. The DNA of the CDR3 is TGCGCCAGCAGTATTAGTATCAATCAGCCCCAGCATTTT.

This chain links TRBV9 with TRBJ2-7; D gene unclear. CDR3 length equals 13 residues. In germline, CDR1 is SGDLS, CDR2 YYNGEE. Trimming removed 0 bases at V and 5 bases at J, with 9 bases between. CDR3 coding DNA: TGTGCCAGCAGCGTAGAAGACGCGCACGAGCAGTACTTC. Translating gives CASSVEDAHEQYF.

The genes are TRBV29-1 and TRBJ2-3; 10 bases are shared with TRBD1. Trimming removed 7 bases from V and 4 bases from J; junction bases left unmatched: 11. The length of the CDR3 is 15 residues. Germline lookup yields CDR1 SQVTM and CDR2 ANQGSEA. The CDR3 loop is CSAYSGTGVSDTQYF. The CDR3 coding sequence is TGCAGCGCTTACTCCGGGACAGGGGTGTCAGATACGCAGTATTTT.

The genes are TRBV27 and TRBJ1-5; tentatively, D is TRBD1 (5 bases). CDR3 length equals 14 residues. Between the trimmed V and J ends, which lost 4 bases and 7 bases, there was a span of 14 bases. CDR1 and CDR2 from the germline V gene are MNHEY and SMNVEV (reference sequence). CDR3 sequence (DNA): TGTGCCAGCAGTTCACGACAGAAGGGCCAGCCCCAGCATTTT. This gives the protein CASSSRQKGQPQHF.

In this sample, this clone turned up a few times. The rearrangement uses TRBV5-6 and TRBJ2-2, with D tentatively TRBD2 (5 bases). The CDR3 covers 15 residues. Germline V lookup: CDR1 SGHDT, CDR2 YYEEEE. Trimming stripped 1 base from V and 4 bases from J, with 11 bases between. CDR3 sequence: CASSLISVVTGELFF. The CDR3 coding sequence is TGTGCCAGCAGCTTGATTAGCGTGGTCACCGGGGAGCTGTTTTTT. Combining the CDR3 with reference TRBV5-6 and TRBJ2-2 gives the whole variable domain DAGVTQSPTHLIKTRGQQVTLRCSPKSGHDTVSWYQQALGQGPQFIFQYYEEEERQRGNFPDRFSGHQFPNYSSELNVNALLLGDSALYLCASSLISVVTGELFFGEGSRLTVL.

V usage is TRBV7-6 and J usage is TRBJ2-7; 11 bases are shared with TRBD2. Germline lookup yields CDR1 SGHVS and CDR2 FNYEAQ. The CDR3 has 15 amino acids. Trimming removed 6 bases from V and 4 bases from J; junction bases left unmatched: 8. The CDR3 nucleotides read TGTGCCAGCAGTTCCCAATTAGCGGGAGGGTACGAGCAGTACTTC. Its protein product is CASSSQLAGGYEQYF.

This chain links TRBV5-6 with TRBJ2-1; 12 bases are a match to TRBD2. Germline V gives CDR1 SGHDT, CDR2 YYEEEE. CDR3 length: 16 amino acids. Trimming cost V 0 bases and J 4 bases; bases outside gene matches: 2. The CDR3: CASSLVGLAGYNEQFF. DNA for the CDR3: TGTGCCAGCAGCTTGGTAGGACTAGCGGGATACAATGAGCAGTTCTTC.

This chain links TRBV2 with TRBJ1-6, with D unclear. Trimming pared 6 bases from V and 7 bases from J, leaving 10 bases between. Per germline, CDR1 SNHLY and CDR2 FYNNEI. The CDR3 is 13 amino acids. CDR3: CASSVSLNSPLHF. Written as DNA, the CDR3 is TGTGCCAGCAGCGTTAGTCTGAATTCACCCCTCCACTTT.

The V and J genes are TRBV11-3 and TRBJ1-5; D is unclear. Germline V gene lookup returns CDR1 SGHNT and CDR2 YENEEA. The V end lost 5 bases, the J end lost 4 bases, and 18 bases lay between the germline ends. This CDR3 is 16 amino acids long. CDR3 DNA sequence: TGTGCCAGCAGCCGAGGTTTAGGAGCCTCGAATCAGCCCCAGCATTTT. It encodes CASSRGLGASNQPQHF.

The chain carries TRBV10-3 and TRBJ2-1, with TRBD2 matching over 7 bases. J gave up 6 bases and V 10 bases, and 6 bases lay outside the gene matches. The length of the CDR3 is 12 residues. CDR1 is ENHRY and CDR2 is SYGVKD in the germline V gene. The CDR3 nucleotides are TGTGCCACCCGGACTAGTCTCAATGAGCAGTTCTTC. Amino acids: CATRTSLNEQFF.

The gene calls are TRBV30 and TRBJ1-1; D is perhaps TRBD1 (6 bases). The ends were cut back, 5 bases at V and 1 base at J, with 8 bases in the middle. The CDR3 contains 12 residues. Germline loops: CDR1 GTSNPN, CDR2 SVGIG (reference sequence). The CDR3 region has the DNA TGTGCCTGGGACAGGTGGAACACTGAAGCTTTCTTT. The encoded protein is CAWDRWNTEAFF.

The rearrangement joins TRBV11-2 to TRBJ2-5; a possible D gene is TRBD1 (5 bases). The J call may be faulty, since TRBJ2-7 better matches the DNA end. CDR1 and CDR2 from the germline V gene are SGHAT and FQNNGV. The CDR3 spans 14 residues. The CDR3 is CASSLGGSSYEQYF. CDR3 bases: TGTGCCAGCAGCTTAGGGGGCAGCTCCTACGAGCAGTACTTC.

This clone was observed a few times. One end of the junction does not line up with germline, which may come from a read error. CDR3 residues: CASSQPGTQAMF. CDR3 DNA sequence: TGTGCCAGCAGCCAGCCGGGAACCCAGGCCATGTTC. The V gene is TRBV7-9, the J gene TRBJ2-7; tentatively, D is TRBD2 (5 bases). Per the germline V gene, CDR1 is SEHNR and CDR2 is FQNEAQ (reference sequence). CDR3 length: 12 residues.

This chain's CDR3 is CASRVSRANTGELFF. The CDR3, as DNA: TGCGCCAGCAGGGTCAGCAGGGCGAACACCGGGGAGCTGTTTTTT. The chain is built from TRBV5-1 and TRBJ2-2; possibly TRBD1 for D (5 bases). From germline, CDR1 is SGHRS and CDR2 YFSETQ. With 5 bases removed from V and 0 bases from J, the gap between germline ends came to 11 bases. This CDR3 contains 15 residues.

As DNA, the CDR3 is TGTGCCAGCAGTAGACTTAGAGACAATGAGCAGTTCTTC. Translation gives CASSRLRDNEQFF. The chain carries TRBV6-6 and TRBJ2-1; D is uncertain. CDR3 size: 13 residues. Per germline, CDR1 MNHNY and CDR2 SVGAGI (reference sequence). V was clipped by 5 bases and J by 5 bases, with 10 bases between them.

The chain is built from TRBV4-1 and TRBJ2-7; no clear D. Germline V gives CDR1 MGHRA, CDR2 YSYEKL. Trimming took 1 base from V and 1 from J, leaving 11 bases between them. This CDR3 has 15 amino acids. CDR3 nucleotide sequence: TGCGCCAGCAGCCAAGGAATCATGGTATCCTACGAGCAGTACTTC. Translating it yields CASSQGIMVSYEQYF.

Concerning this clone: The junction and the germline gene differ at one end; a read error may be behind it. The genes are TRBV18 and TRBJ1-2, with 9 bases fitting TRBD1. This CDR3 spans 13 amino acids. From germline, CDR1 is KGHSH and CDR2 LQKENI. The CDR3, as DNA: TGTGCCAGCTCACCACCTTCCGGGACAGGGTCCATGTTC. Its protein product is CASSPPSGTGSMF.

The chain is built from TRBV13 and TRBJ1-3; D not resolved. There are 15 residues in the CDR3. Germline V gives CDR1 PRHDT, CDR2 FYEKMQ (reference sequence). The V and J ends lost 5 bases and 4 bases respectively, with 15 bases between them. The CDR3 loop is CASSPAKGVGNTIYF. The CDR3 region has the DNA TGTGCCAGCAGCCCCGCAAAGGGCGTGGGAAACACCATATATTTT.

The chain carries TRBV7-3 and TRBJ2-7, with TRBD1 identical over 7 bases. Trimming took 4 bases from V and 3 from J; bases not matched to a gene: 3. This CDR3 has 13 residues. Germline values: CDR1 SGHTA, CDR2 FQGTGA. The DNA of the CDR3 is TGTGCCAGCAGCTCGGGGACAGACTACGAGCAGTACTTC. Protein sequence: CASSSGTDYEQYF. Drawing the rest from reference TRBV7-3 and TRBJ2-7, the complete variable domain is GAGVSQTPSNKVTEKGKYVELRCDPISGHTALYWYRQSLGQGPEFLIYFQGTGAADDSGLPNDRFFAVRPEGSVSTLKIQRTERGDSAVYLCASSSGTDYEQYFGPGTRLTVT.

The chain recombines TRBV7-2 with TRBJ2-7, with D possibly being TRBD1 or TRBD2 (5 bases each). Deletions cut 5 bases from V and 4 bases from J, with 18 bases between. Germline-derived CDR1 and CDR2 are SGHTA and FQGNSA. CDR3 size: 15 residues. CDR3 DNA: TGTGCCAGCAGCCGGGGCCCCGTAGAATTATACGAGCAGTACTTC. The encoded protein is CASSRGPVELYEQYF.

The chain joins TRBV7-6 to TRBJ2-3, with D possibly TRBD2 on 7 matching bases. CDR1 and CDR2 from the germline V gene are SGHVS and FNYEAQ. The germline V and J ends were trimmed by 5 bases and 2 bases, with 17 bases remaining between them. The CDR3 is 16 residues long. This chain's CDR3 is CASSLARGAITDTQYF. In DNA, the CDR3 is TGTGCCAGCAGCCTCGCCCGGGGGGCCATCACAGATACGCAGTATTTT.

The chain employs TRBV6-1 and TRBJ2-1; 9 bases align to TRBD2. Germline assignment: CDR1 MNHNS and CDR2 SASEGT. The CDR3 is 15 amino acids. V shed 0 bases, J shed 4 bases, and the junction held 1 base outside the gene matches. CDR3 sequence reads: CASSEASGRYNEQFF. The CDR3 DNA sequence: TGTGCCAGCAGTGAAGCCAGCGGGAGGTACAATGAGCAGTTCTTC.

In its sample, this clone was seen many times. The J gene is TRBJ1-6, the V gene TRBV19; 7 bases line up with TRBD1. Per germline, CDR1 LNHDA and CDR2 SQIVND (reference sequence). The CDR3 is 14 amino acids. V was clipped by 5 bases and J by 10 bases; unmatched bases: 8. The CDR3 nucleotides read TGTGCCAGTAGTTCCAGACAGGGTGAATCACCCCTCCACTTT. Amino acid sequence: CASSSRQGESPLHF. The whole variable domain, remainder taken from reference TRBV19 and TRBJ1-6, is DGGITQSPKYLFRKEGQNVTLSCEQNLNHDAMYWYRQDPGQGLRLIYYSQIVNDFQKGDIAEGYSVSREKKESFPLTVTSAQKNPTAFYLCASSSRQGESPLHFGNGTRLTVT.

This rearrangement joins TRBV5-1 to TRBJ2-3; unclear D gene. Per the germline V gene, CDR1 is SGHRS and CDR2 is YFSETQ. This CDR3 spans 16 amino acids. Trimming took off 0 bases at V and 4 bases at J, with 15 bases between the two ends. CDR3 protein: CASSLASKGIADTQYF. As DNA, the CDR3 is TGCGCCAGCAGCTTGGCCTCGAAGGGTATCGCAGATACGCAGTATTTT.

This clone was seen a single time. The J gene is TRBJ2-2, the V gene TRBV18; D is undetermined. This CDR3 region has 15 residues. V dropped 0 bases and J dropped 0 bases, with 5 bases sitting between them. Germline CDR1 KGHSH, CDR2 LQKENI. This CDR3 is CASSPPLANTGELFF. In DNA form, the CDR3 reads TGTGCCAGCTCACCACCTCTGGCGAACACCGGGGAGCTGTTTTTT.

This chain links TRBV10-3 with TRBJ2-2, with 8 nucleotides matching TRBD1. Germline loops: CDR1 ENHRY, CDR2 SYGVKD. The length of the CDR3 is 16 residues. After removal of 6 bases from V and 1 base from J, the junction contained 7 bases not matched to a gene. For the CDR3, the DNA is TGTGCCATCAGCCAAGACAGGGGCGGGAACACCGGGGAGCTGTTTTTT. Translating gives CAISQDRGGNTGELFF.

The V and J genes are TRBV29-1 and TRBJ2-7; the D gene could be TRBD1 or TRBD2 (5 bases each). Germline CDR1 and CDR2: SQVTM and ANQGSEA. CDR3 length: 15 residues. Trimming cost V 6 bases and J 7 bases, with 25 bases left between them. The CDR3 DNA is TGCAGCGTGGCTGGGGCAGCCACCTCTCCGGGGGAGCAGTACTTC. It translates to CSVAGAATSPGEQYF.

The table lists this clone with a count of one. V usage is TRBV5-6 and J usage is TRBJ1-1; no clear D. Looked up from germline, CDR1 is SGHDT and CDR2 is YYEEEE. Deletions cut 4 bases from V and 5 bases from J, with 15 bases between. CDR3 length: 14 residues. In DNA, the CDR3 is TGTGCCAGCAGCCGTGACTTCTCAGCGACTGAAGCTTTCTTT. Its translation: CASSRDFSATEAFF.

The chain is built from TRBV5-4 and TRBJ2-5, with 10 bases that match TRBD1. CDR3 length equals 14 residues. Germline CDR1 SGHNT, CDR2 YYREEE (reference sequence). V shed 4 bases, J shed 5 bases, and the junction held 5 bases outside the gene matches. The CDR3 DNA reads TGTGCCAGCAGCGGGACAGGGGCTGGGGAGACCCAGTACTTC. Its translation: CASSGTGAGETQYF.

The chain couples TRBV5-4 to TRBJ2-7; D is uncertain. There are 15 residues in the CDR3. The germline gives CDR1 SGHNT, CDR2 YYREEE (reference sequence). V shed 4 bases and J shed 2 bases, with 16 bases lying between them. CDR3 loop: CASSRKGEPPYEQYF. In DNA form, the CDR3 reads TGTGCCAGCAGCCGGAAGGGCGAACCTCCCTACGAGCAGTACTTC.

Only one count was recorded for this clone. The genes are TRBV5-1 and TRBJ2-7; the D call may be TRBD1 or TRBD2 (5 bases each). With 4 bases removed from V and 2 bases from J, the gap between germline ends came to 13 bases. Germline loops: CDR1 SGHRS, CDR2 YFSETQ. The CDR3 is made up of 14 amino acids. The CDR3 spells CASSPRDPAYEQYF. The CDR3 DNA reads as TGCGCCAGCAGCCCCCGGGACCCAGCCTACGAGCAGTACTTC.